A selection of T cell receptor beta chains follows, all from one sample in a study of shared clonotypes between healthy human individuals. The repertoire was sequenced with immunoSEQ multiplex PCR; TCRdb's copy has only in-frame clones and lacks some. The table has 2.3 million or so clones, about 92% seen once; the top ten hold about 0.41%. Sequencing input: naive CD4+ T cells from PBMCs. Receptors were obtained from a young man in good health. Some clones in this sample may be carry-over from other donors' samples. Each CDR3 is given with its conserved first and last residue. D genes are given only for firm matches. Some rows mark clone size as missing; the rest say once, few, many or name a class of expanded clone.

-,TRBV6-4,TRBJ2-3,once,CASSDSLTDTQYF
-,TRBV19,TRBJ1-5,-,CASSIERYSNQPQHF
-,TRBV18,TRBJ2-5,-,CASSPIAAQETQYF
TRBD1,TRBV9,TRBJ2-1,-,CASSLNRDRGKRSYNEQFF
-,TRBV6-6,TRBJ2-7,-,CATRAYEQYF
TRBD2,TRBV7-8,TRBJ2-2,-,CASSSTLAPNTGELFF
-,TRBV5-1,TRBJ2-2,-,CASSFDGTNTGELFF
TRBD2,TRBV28,TRBJ2-1,-,CAGSELAGGSYNEQFF
TRBD2,TRBV9,TRBJ2-3,-,CASSVSGRSTDTQYF
-,TRBV27,TRBJ2-2,once,CASSPRALPTNTGELFF
TRBD2,TRBV9,TRBJ2-3,-,CASSTQIAGLDTQYF
-,TRBV7-3,TRBJ2-3,-,CASSLTGATGPRTDTQYF
-,TRBV5-1,TRBJ2-1,once,CASTDLSDNEQFF
-,TRBV19,TRBJ1-1,once,CASTQGGAEAFF
TRBD2,TRBV29-1,TRBJ2-5,-,CSASRTSGRFETQYF
-,TRBV5-5,TRBJ1-1,-,CASSLLRSSMNTEAFF
TRBD1,TRBV20-1,TRBJ2-5,-,CSPGQGKTQYF
-,TRBV4-2,TRBJ1-5,-,CASSRYREGEPQHF
TRBD1,TRBV30,TRBJ1-5,few,CAWNSGGSQPQHF
TRBD2,TRBV11-2,TRBJ2-1,-,CASSVGLAVYNEQFF
TRBD1,TRBV7-6,TRBJ1-1,once,CASSLHERDRGRVDKGTEAFF
-,TRBV4-2,TRBJ2-7,-,CASSTQTYEQYF
-,TRBV7-7,TRBJ2-1,-,CASSLSSTYNEQFF
-,TRBV10-3,-,-,CAISEYGDGDEQYF
TRBD2,TRBV7-2,TRBJ2-1,-,CASSHHSGRTNEQFF
TRBD2,TRBV4-1,TRBJ2-3,-,CASSGLAGSDTQYF
-,TRBV29-1,TRBJ1-5,-,CSVEDREPGINSNQPQHF
TRBD1,TRBV28,TRBJ2-7,once,CASAQGALPEQYF
-,TRBV5-4,TRBJ1-2,-,CASSQDRNYGYTF
TRBD1,TRBV9,TRBJ1-1,-,CASSARTGGTEAFF
-,TRBV5-1,TRBJ2-1,-,CASSLGDPPYEQFF